This T cell receptor beta chain came from a study of T-cell reconstitution after alpha-beta-depleted transplantation in children. The CDR3 has 16 amino acids. With V trimmed by 6 bases and J by 4 bases, 8 bases remained unmatched. From germline, CDR1 is MDHEN and CDR2 SYDVKM. This clonotype came up many times. A TCRbeta library incorporating unique molecular identifiers was prepared. TCRdb re-analysed the PCR reads in MiXCR, keeping a single row per CDR3 protein. This table has hundreds of thousands of distinct CDR3 sequences, approximately 13% appearing once. Sequences were derived from PBMCs, mostly from graft donor cells, sampled 360 days after TCRalphabeta/CD19-depleted stem cell transplant. The genes are TRBV28 and TRBJ2-3; TRBD2 agrees at 12 bases. The receptor was isolated from a male patient between 5 and 17 years old who had a stem cell transplant for acute myeloid leukemia, so the T cells may come from the graft donor. This CDR3 is CASSPWTSGDSDTQYF. CDR3 DNA sequence: TGTGCCAGCAGCCCCTGGACTAGCGGGGATTCAGATACGCAGTATTTT. The whole variable domain, remainder taken from reference TRBV28 and TRBJ2-3, is DVKVTQSSRYLVKRTGEKVFLECVQDMDHENMFWYRQDPGLGLRLIYFSYDVKMKEKGDIPEGYSVSREKKERFSLILESASTNQTSMYLCASSPWTSGDSDTQYFGPGTRLTVL.